This entry concerns a single T cell receptor (beta chain). The antigen is unknown. This record comes from a study of CD8+CD57+ T cells in acquired aplastic anemia. Study context: Average DNA yield from sorted CD4+ and CD8+ cells was roughly 3 ug. Overall study findings and caveats: Patients and controls turned out to have roughly 30 CD8+ CDR3 sequences in common.

Profiling of TCR beta VDJ combinations and CDR3 sequences used genomic DNA as template. TCRdb passed the reads through MiXCR, listing each CDR3 protein once. The table includes 350,000 to 450,000 distinct CDR3 sequences, 55% to 75% detected once. Trimming took 4 bases from V and 0 from J, leaving 5 bases between them. CDR3 length equals 13 residues. CDR1 and CDR2 from the germline V gene are LNHDA and SQIVND (reference sequence). Sequencing used sorted CD4+, CD8+, or CD8+CD57+ T cells (not recorded which) from PBMCs. This sequence was found in a human donor in good health, serving as a control. The chain is built from TRBV19 and TRBJ2-3; the D gene is possibly TRBD2 (5 bases). CDR3 sequence reads: CASSTSSTDTQYF. As DNA, the CDR3 is TGTGCCAGTAGTACTAGCAGCACAGATACGCAGTATTTT.